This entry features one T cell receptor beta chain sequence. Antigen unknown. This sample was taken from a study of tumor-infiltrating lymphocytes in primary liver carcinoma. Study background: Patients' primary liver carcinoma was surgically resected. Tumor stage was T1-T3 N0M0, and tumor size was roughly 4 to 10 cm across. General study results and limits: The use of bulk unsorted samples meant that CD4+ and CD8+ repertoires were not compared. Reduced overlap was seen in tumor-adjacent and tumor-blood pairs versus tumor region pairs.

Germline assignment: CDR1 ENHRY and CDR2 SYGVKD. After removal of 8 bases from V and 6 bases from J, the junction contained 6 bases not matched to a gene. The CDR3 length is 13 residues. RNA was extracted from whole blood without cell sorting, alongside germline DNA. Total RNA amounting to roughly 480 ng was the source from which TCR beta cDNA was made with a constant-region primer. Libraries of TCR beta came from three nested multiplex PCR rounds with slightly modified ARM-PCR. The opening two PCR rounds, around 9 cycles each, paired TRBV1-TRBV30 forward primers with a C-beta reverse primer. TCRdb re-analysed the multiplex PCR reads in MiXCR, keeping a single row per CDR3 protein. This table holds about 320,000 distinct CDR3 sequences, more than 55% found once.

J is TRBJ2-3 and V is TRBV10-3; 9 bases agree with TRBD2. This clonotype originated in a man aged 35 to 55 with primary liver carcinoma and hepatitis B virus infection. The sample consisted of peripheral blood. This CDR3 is CAIGVAGVDTQYF. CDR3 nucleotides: TGTGCCATCGGAGTAGCGGGAGTGGATACGCAGTATTTT.